The 3 T cell receptor beta chains listed next were all sequenced from one sample in a study of blood T cell repertoires in COVID-19. TCRdb's table, derived via immunoSEQ multiplex PCR, lists solely in-frame clones and lacks some. The data show 120,000 or so clones, around four fifths seen once. Sequenced sample: peripheral blood. The receptors shown here come from a human donor in a cohort sampled during active COVID-19.

The chain has TRBV10-3 and TRBJ2-7; D possibly corresponds to TRBD2 (5 bases). The CDR3 is made up of 13 amino acids. Looked up from germline, CDR1 is ENHRY and CDR2 is SYGVKD. V was clipped by 4 bases and J by 6 bases, with 13 bases between them. The CDR3, as DNA: TGTGCCATCAGTGGCGAGGGTTTAGGCGAGCAGTACTTC. Protein: CAISGEGLGEQYF.

The rearrangement joins TRBV6-2 or TRBV6-3 to TRBJ2-7; 14 bases line up with TRBD2. This CDR3 contains 18 residues. Germline V gene lookup returns CDR1 MNHEY and CDR2 SVGEGT. With 4 bases clipped from V and 3 bases from J, the junction kept 11 bases outside the gene matches. The CDR3 DNA is TGTGCCAGCAGTTCTTACACCGGGACTAGCGGGAGTGGCTACGAGCAGTACTTC. It codes for CASSSYTGTSGSGYEQYF.

The J gene is TRBJ1-6, the V gene TRBV5-5; 12 nucleotides match TRBD1. V lost 4 bases and J lost 8; bases outside the gene matches: 7. Per germline, CDR1 SGHKS and CDR2 YYEKEE (reference sequence). This CDR3 comprises 16 residues. The DNA for the CDR3 is TGTGCCAGCAGCCGGGGACAGGGGGCTCGAGATTCACCCCTCCACTTT. Amino acid sequence: CASSRGQGARDSPLHF.